This T cell receptor beta chain was retrieved from a study of post-analysis software for immune sequencing data. Whole-study results and caveats: Controls showed lower frequencies than patients for a few TRBV segments, and TRBV5-6, TRBV5-1 and TRBV20-1 were among these.

Looked up from germline, CDR1 is SQVTM and CDR2 is ANQGSEA. The CDR3 spans 14 residues. V shed 6 bases, J shed 2 bases, and the junction held 8 bases outside the gene matches. Unique molecular identifiers featured in each of the TCR beta cDNA libraries. TCRdb reanalysed the PCR reads using MiXCR and keeps one entry per CDR3 protein. The data contain hundreds of thousands of distinct CDR3 sequences, 53% of them singletons. As to this clonotype: What it binds is not known.

The specimen sequenced was blood. The chain couples TRBV29-1 to TRBJ2-3, with TRBD1 identical over 7 bases. The TCR comes from a girl between 5 and 17 years old with multiple sclerosis. For the CDR3, the DNA is TGCAGCGTCCGCGCCGGGACAGCCACAGATACGCAGTATTTT. As protein: CSVRAGTATDTQYF.